Shown below are 6 T cell receptor beta chains from a single sample sequenced in a study of OX40 agonist ivuxolimab in advanced cancers. Assay: immunoSEQ multiplex PCR; the TCRdb copy retains only in-frame clones and omits some. Among 40,000 to 50,000 clones listed, roughly 90% were seen once. Specimen: CD4+ or CD8+ T cells sorted from blood, collected in a trial of the OX40 agonist ivuxolimab. All receptors come from an adult with an advanced solid tumor such as melanoma, head and neck, liver or kidney cancer.

This clone is a singleton in its sample. The chain carries TRBV2 and TRBJ1-1; TRBD1 is a possible D gene (6 bases). The CDR3 contains 13 residues. Trimming pared 8 bases from V and 7 bases from J, leaving 17 bases between. The germline gives CDR1 SNHLY, CDR2 FYNNEI. The CDR3, as DNA: TGTGCCAGCGGAAGCCTAGTGGACAGTGAAGCTTTCTTT. Translated: CASGSLVDSEAFF.

The chain uses TRBV7-9 and TRBJ2-1; TRBD2 matches 15 bases. The CDR3 spans 19 residues. Germline-derived CDR1 and CDR2 are SEHNR and FQNEAQ (reference sequence). With 1 base clipped from V and 0 bases from J, the junction kept 4 bases outside the gene matches. CDR3 residues: CASSLVGTSGGSSYNEQFF. The CDR3 DNA reads TGTGCCAGCAGCTTAGTAGGGACTAGCGGGGGGAGCTCCTACAATGAGCAGTTCTTC. The entire variable domain, with the rest obtained from reference TRBV7-9 and TRBJ2-1, is as follows: DTGVSQNPRHKITKRGQNVTFRCDPISEHNRLYWYRQTLGQGPEFLTYFQNEAQLEKSRLLSDRFSAERPKGSFSTLEIQRTEQGDSAMYLCASSLVGTSGGSSYNEQFFGPGTRLTVL.

CDR3 sequence (DNA): TGTGCCAGCAGCTTGGGAGGACTAGCGGGGACCTATGGTGAGCAGTTCTTC. It specifies CASSLGGLAGTYGEQFF. The J gene is TRBJ2-1, the V gene TRBV5-4, with TRBD2 identical over 12 bases. CDR3 length: 17 residues. From germline, CDR1 is SGHNT and CDR2 YYREEE (reference sequence). The V and J ends lost 0 bases and 9 bases, in that order; junction bases with no gene match: 10.

The chain has TRBV5-4 and TRBJ2-5, with 7 bases lining up with TRBD2. CDR3 size: 14 residues. CDR1 and CDR2 from the germline V gene are SGHNT and YYREEE (reference sequence). V lost 4 bases and J lost 3; bases outside the gene matches: 6. The CDR3 protein is CASSHGTTKETQYF. In nucleotides, the CDR3 is TGTGCCAGCAGCCACGGGACTACAAAAGAGACCCAGTACTTC.

The chain couples TRBV7-2 to TRBJ2-3; TRBD2 is a possible D gene (6 bases). CDR1 is SGHTA and CDR2 is FQGNSA in the germline V gene. V shed 4 bases and J shed 1 base, with 12 bases lying between them. The CDR3 sequence is 15 residues long. The CDR3 is CASSSLWGGTDTQYF. The CDR3, as DNA: TGTGCCAGCAGCTCCCTTTGGGGGGGCACAGATACGCAGTATTTT.

This chain connects TRBV10-3 to TRBJ1-1; D uncertain. The CDR3 sequence is 12 residues long. In germline, CDR1 is ENHRY, CDR2 SYGVKD. Between the trimmed V and J ends, which lost 4 bases and 4 bases, there was a span of 7 bases. CDR3 nucleotide sequence: TGTGCCATCAGTGTAGGACCCACTGAAGCTTTCTTT. Its translation: CAISVGPTEAFF.